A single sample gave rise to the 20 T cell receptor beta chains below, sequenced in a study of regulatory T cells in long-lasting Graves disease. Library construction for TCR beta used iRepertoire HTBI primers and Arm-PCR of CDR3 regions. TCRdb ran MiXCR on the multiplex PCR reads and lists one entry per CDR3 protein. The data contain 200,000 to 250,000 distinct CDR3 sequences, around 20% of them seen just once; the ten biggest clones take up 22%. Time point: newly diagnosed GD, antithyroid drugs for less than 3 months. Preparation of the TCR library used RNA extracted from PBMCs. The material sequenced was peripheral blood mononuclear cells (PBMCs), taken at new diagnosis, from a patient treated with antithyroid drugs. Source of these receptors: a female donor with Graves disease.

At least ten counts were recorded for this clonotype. CDR3 protein: CATSGAGTSGSRNTQYF. The CDR3 DNA reads as TGTGCCACCAGTGGAGCCGGGACTAGCGGGAGCCGGAATACGCAGTATTTT. V gene TRBV24-1 combines with J gene TRBJ2-3; 14 bases agree with TRBD2. The CDR3 spans 17 residues. Germline values: CDR1 KGHDR, CDR2 SFDVKD. Trimming cost V 5 bases and J 7 bases; bases outside gene matches: 10.

For the CDR3, the DNA is TGCAGTGCTAGTGGGCAGGCGAGCAATCAGCCCCAGCATTTT. Its protein product is CSASGQASNQPQHF. The chain combines TRBV20-1 with TRBJ1-5; unclear D gene. There are 14 residues in the CDR3. Germline-derived CDR1 and CDR2 are DFQATT and SNEGSKA (reference sequence). Trimming shortened V by 3 bases and J by 1 base, and 10 bases separated the two germline ends.

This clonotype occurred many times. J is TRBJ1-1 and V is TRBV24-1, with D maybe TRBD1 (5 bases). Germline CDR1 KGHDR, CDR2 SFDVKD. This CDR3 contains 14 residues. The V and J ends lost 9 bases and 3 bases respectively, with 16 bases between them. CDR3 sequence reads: CATRSDEGDTEAFF. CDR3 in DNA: TGTGCCACCCGTTCGGACGAAGGGGACACTGAAGCTTTCTTT.

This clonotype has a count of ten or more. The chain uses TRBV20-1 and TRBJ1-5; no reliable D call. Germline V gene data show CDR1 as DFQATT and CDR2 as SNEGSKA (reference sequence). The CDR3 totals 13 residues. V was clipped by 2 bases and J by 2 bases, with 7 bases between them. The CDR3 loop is CSARPRGNQPQHF. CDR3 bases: TGCAGTGCTAGACCCCGAGGCAATCAGCCCCAGCATTTT.

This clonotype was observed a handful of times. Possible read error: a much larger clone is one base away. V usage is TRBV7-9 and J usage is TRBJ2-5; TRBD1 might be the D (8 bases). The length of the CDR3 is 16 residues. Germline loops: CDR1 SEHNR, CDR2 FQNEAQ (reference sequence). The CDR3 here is CASSLSAGGAGETRYF. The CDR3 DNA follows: TGTGCCAGCAGCTTATCGGCAGGGGGCGCGGGGGAGACCCGGTACTTC. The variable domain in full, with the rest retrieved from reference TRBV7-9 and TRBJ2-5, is DTGVSQNPRHKITKRGQNVTFRCDPISEHNRLYWYRQTLGQGPEFLTYFQNEAQLEKSRLLSDRFSAERPKGSFSTLEIQRTEQGDSAMYLCASSLSAGGAGETRYFGPGTRLLVL.

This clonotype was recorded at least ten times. The CDR3: CASSQHSGRAVETQYF. For the CDR3, the DNA is TGTGCCAGCAGCCAACATAGCGGGAGGGCCGTGGAGACCCAGTACTTC. V and J are TRBV4-2 and TRBJ2-5; 11 bases are a match to TRBD2. The germline V gene has CDR1 LGHNA and CDR2 YNFKEQ. This CDR3 is 16 amino acids long. V lost 2 bases, J lost 5 bases, and 7 bases stayed unmatched.

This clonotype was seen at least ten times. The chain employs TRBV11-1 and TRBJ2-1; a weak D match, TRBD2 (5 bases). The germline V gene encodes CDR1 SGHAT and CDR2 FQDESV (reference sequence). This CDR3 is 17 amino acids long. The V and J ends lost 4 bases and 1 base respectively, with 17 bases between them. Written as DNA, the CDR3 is TGTGCCAGCAGCTCTAGGCAAGCGGCCACATCCTACAATGAGCAGTTCTTC. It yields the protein CASSSRQAATSYNEQFF.

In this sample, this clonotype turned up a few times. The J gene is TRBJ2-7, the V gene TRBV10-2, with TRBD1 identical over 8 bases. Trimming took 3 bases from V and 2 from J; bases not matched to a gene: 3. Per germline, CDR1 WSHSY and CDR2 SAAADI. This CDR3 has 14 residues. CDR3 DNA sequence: TGCGCCAGCAGTGACGGGACAGGAACCTACGAGCAGTACTTC. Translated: CASSDGTGTYEQYF.

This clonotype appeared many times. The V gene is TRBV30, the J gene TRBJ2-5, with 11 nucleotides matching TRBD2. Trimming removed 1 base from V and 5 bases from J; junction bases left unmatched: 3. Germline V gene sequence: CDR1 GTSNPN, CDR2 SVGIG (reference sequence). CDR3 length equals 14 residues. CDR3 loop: CAWSELAGVETQYF. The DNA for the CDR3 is TGTGCCTGGAGTGAACTAGCGGGAGTTGAGACCCAGTACTTC.

CDR3 sequence reads: CASAALAGIVYNEQFF. The CDR3 DNA reads TGTGCCAGCGCGGCACTAGCGGGAATAGTCTACAATGAGCAGTTCTTC. The chain carries TRBV11-2 and TRBJ2-1, with 10 bases identical to TRBD2. V trimming: 8 bases; J trimming: 3 bases; junction bases outside the gene matches: 10. This CDR3 region has 16 residues. Germline CDR1 reads SGHAT; CDR2 reads FQNNGV.

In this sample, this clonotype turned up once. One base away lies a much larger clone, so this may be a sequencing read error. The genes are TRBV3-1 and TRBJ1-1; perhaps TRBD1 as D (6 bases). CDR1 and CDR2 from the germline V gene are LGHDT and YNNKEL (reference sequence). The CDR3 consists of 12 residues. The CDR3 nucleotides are TGTGCCAGCAGCCACGGGGGCACTGGAGCTTTCTTT. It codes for CASSHGGTGAFF.

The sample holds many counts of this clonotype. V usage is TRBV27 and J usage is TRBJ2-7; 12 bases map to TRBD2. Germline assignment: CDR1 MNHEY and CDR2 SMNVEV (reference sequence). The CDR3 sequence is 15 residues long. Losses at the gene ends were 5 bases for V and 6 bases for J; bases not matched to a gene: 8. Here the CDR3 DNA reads TGTGCCAGCAGTCAGACTAGCGGGGGAGGGAGCGAGCAGTACTTC. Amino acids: CASSQTSGGGSEQYF.

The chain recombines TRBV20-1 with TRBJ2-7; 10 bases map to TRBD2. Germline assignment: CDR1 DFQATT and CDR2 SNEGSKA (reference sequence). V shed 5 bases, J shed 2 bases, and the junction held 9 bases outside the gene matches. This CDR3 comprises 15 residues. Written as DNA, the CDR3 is TGCAGTGCTTCCTTTTCCAGCGGGAGGGCCTACGAGCAGTACTTC. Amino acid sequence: CSASFSSGRAYEQYF.

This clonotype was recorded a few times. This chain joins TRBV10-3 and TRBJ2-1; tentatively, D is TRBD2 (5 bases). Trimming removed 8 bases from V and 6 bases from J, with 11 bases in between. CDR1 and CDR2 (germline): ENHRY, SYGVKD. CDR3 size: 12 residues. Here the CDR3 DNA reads TGTGCCATCTTGACTATCACCAATGAGCAGTTCTTC. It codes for CAILTITNEQFF.

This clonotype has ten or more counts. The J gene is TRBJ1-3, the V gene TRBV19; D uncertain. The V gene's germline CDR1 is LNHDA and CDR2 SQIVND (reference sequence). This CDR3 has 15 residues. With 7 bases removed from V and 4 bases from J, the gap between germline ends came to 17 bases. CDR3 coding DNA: TGTGCCAGTACCCCCGAGGGTGTACTCGGAAACACCATATATTTT. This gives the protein CASTPEGVLGNTIYF.

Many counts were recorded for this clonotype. CDR3 region: CASSYPGLPYYF. CDR3 coding DNA: TGTGCCAGCAGTTACCCTGGACTCCCTTACTACTTC. This chain uses TRBV6-5 with TRBJ2-5; the D gene is possibly TRBD2 (5 bases). This CDR3 contains 12 residues. Germline V gives CDR1 MNHEY, CDR2 SVGAGI. Trimming pared 2 bases from V and 14 bases from J, leaving 15 bases between.

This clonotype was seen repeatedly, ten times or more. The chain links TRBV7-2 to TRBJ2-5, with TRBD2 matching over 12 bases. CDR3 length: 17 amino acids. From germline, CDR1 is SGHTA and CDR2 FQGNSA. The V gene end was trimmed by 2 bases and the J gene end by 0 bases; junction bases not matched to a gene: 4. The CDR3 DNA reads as TGTGCCAGCAGCTTACGCGGGACTAGCGGGTACCAAGAGACCCAGTACTTC. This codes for CASSLRGTSGYQETQYF.

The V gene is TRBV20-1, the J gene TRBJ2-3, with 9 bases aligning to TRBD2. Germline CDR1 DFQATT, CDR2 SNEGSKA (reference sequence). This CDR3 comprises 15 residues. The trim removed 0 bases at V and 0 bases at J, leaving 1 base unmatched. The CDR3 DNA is TGCAGTGCTAGAGATCTAGCGGGGAGCACAGATACGCAGTATTTT. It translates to CSARDLAGSTDTQYF.

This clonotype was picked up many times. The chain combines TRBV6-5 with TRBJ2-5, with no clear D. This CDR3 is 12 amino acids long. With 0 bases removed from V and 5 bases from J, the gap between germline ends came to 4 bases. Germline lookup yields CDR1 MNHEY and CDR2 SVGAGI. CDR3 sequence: CASSYSPETQYF. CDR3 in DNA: TGTGCCAGCAGTTACTCACCCGAGACCCAGTACTTC.

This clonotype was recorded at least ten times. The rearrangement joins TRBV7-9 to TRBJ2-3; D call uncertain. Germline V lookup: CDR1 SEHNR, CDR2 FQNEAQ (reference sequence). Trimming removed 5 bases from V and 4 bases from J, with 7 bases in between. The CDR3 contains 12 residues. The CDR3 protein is CASSDGADTQYF. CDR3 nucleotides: TGTGCCAGCAGCGATGGTGCAGATACGCAGTATTTT. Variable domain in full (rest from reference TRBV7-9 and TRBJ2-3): DTGVSQNPRHKITKRGQNVTFRCDPISEHNRLYWYRQTLGQGPEFLTYFQNEAQLEKSRLLSDRFSAERPKGSFSTLEIQRTEQGDSAMYLCASSDGADTQYFGPGTRLTVL.